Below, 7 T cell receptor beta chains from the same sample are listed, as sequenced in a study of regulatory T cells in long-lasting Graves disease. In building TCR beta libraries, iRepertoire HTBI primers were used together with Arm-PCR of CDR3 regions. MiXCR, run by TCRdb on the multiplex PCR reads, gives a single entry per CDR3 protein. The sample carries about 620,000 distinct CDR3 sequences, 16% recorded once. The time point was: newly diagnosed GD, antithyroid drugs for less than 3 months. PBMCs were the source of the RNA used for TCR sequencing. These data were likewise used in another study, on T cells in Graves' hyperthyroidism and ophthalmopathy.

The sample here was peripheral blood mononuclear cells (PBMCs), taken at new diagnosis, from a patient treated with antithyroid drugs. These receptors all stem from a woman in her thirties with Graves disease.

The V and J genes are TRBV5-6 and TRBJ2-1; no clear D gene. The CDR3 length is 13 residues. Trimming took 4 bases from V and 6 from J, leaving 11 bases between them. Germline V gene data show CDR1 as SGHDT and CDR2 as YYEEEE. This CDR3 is CASSLLPTNEQFF. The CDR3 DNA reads TGTGCCAGCAGCCTCCTCCCTACCAATGAGCAGTTCTTC.

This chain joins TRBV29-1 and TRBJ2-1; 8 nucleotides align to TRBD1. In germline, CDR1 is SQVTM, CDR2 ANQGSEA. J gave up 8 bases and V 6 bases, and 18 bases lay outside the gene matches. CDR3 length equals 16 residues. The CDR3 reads CSVTFPPGQVNDEQFF. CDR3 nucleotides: TGCAGCGTCACCTTTCCACCGGGACAGGTCAACGATGAGCAGTTCTTC.

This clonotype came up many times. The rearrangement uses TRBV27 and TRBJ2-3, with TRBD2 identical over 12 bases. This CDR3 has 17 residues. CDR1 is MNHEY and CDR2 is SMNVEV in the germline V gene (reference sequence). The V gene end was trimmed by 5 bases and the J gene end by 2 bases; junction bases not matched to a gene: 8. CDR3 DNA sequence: TGTGCCAGCAGTCTACCGGGACTAGCGGGTCCCACAGATACGCAGTATTTT. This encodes CASSLPGLAGPTDTQYF.

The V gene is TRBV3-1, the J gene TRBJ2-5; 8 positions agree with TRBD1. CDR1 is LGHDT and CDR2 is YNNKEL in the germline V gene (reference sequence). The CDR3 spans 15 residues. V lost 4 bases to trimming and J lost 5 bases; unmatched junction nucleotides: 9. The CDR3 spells CASSPRGQGIETQYF. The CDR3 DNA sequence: TGTGCCAGCAGCCCCAGAGGACAGGGTATCGAGACCCAGTACTTC.

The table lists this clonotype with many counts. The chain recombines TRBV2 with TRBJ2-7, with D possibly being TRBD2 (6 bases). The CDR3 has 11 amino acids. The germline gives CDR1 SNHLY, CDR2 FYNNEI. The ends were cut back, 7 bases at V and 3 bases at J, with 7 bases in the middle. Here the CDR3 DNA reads TGTGCCAGCAACGGGGGCTACGAGCAGTACTTC. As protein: CASNGGYEQYF.

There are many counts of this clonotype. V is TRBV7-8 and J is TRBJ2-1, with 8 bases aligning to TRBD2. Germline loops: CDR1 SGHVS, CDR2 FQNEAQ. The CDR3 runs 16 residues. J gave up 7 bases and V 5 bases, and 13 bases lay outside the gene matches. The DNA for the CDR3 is TGTGCCAGCAGCATCCCCCGGGAGGGCCAGGCGAATGAGCAGTTCTTC. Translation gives CASSIPREGQANEQFF.

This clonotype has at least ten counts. The CDR3 region has the DNA TGTGCCAGCGGTCGGCTAGCGGGAGGTTTGAGCTCCTACAATGAGCAGTTCTTC. Translation gives CASGRLAGGLSSYNEQFF. This chain uses TRBV2 with TRBJ2-1; the match to TRBD2 covers 11 bases. The trim removed 8 bases at V and 0 bases at J, leaving 12 bases unmatched. CDR1 SNHLY and CDR2 FYNNEI come from the germline V gene. The CDR3 is made up of 18 amino acids.